This is a list of T cell receptor beta chains from one sample in a study of cytomegalovirus exposure and HLA in healthy donors. Produced via immunoSEQ multiplex PCR; TCRdb's table is partial and in-frame only. The sample gives over 100,000 clones, over 75% of which show up once; 5% to 6.5% is in the top ten. Material for sequencing was PBMCs. The receptors shown here come from a man aged 60-69 years in good health and CMV-seropositive. CDR3s include the opening cysteine and the closing phenylalanine or tryptophan. The D gene is left open where the match is weak. The size field is filled for only some rows; it gives once, few, many or a size class.

>TRBJ1-2|13|-|TRBV10-3|-
TGTGCGATTTCTGGGGGCGAAAACTATGGCTACACCTTC
CAISGGENYGYTF
>TRBJ1-2|13|-|TRBV18|-
TGTGCCAGCTCACCCTCGGCGGGGGCAGCCTACACCTTC
CASSPSAGAAYTF
>TRBJ1-2|11|few|TRBV5-6|-
TGTGCCAGCAGCTTGGGGGCAGGGCACACCTTC
CASSLGAGHTF
>TRBJ2-5|15|-|TRBV9|-
TGTGCCAGCAGCGTAGAAACTAGCCATCAAGAGACCCAGTACTTC
CASSVETSHQETQYF
>TRBJ1-5|14|-|TRBV10-2|TRBD1
TGCGCCAGCGAATCGACAGGGGGAGGTCAGCCCCAGCATTTT
CASESTGGGQPQHF
>TRBJ2-6|17|few|TRBV4-3|TRBD1
TGCGCCAGCAGCCTCGGGACAGGGGAGACTGGGGCCAACGTCCTGACTTTC
CASSLGTGETGANVLTF
>TRBJ2-1|17|-|TRBV4-1|TRBD2
TGCGCCAGCAGCCAAGAGAAGGGGACTAGCGGGGGCAATGAGCAGTTCTTC
CASSQEKGTSGGNEQFF
>TRBJ2-5|14|-|TRBV7-9|-
TGTGCCAGCAGCTCACGCAGGGGAGAAGAGACCCAGTACTTC
CASSSRRGEETQYF
>TRBJ2-3|14|-|TRBV7-7|-
TGTGCCAGCAGCGCTCTGACTAGCACAGATACGCAGTATTTT
CASSALTSTDTQYF
>TRBJ2-5|14|-|TRBV28|TRBD1
TGTGCCAGCAGTCCTCTCGACAGGGTAGAGACCCAGTACTTC
CASSPLDRVETQYF
>TRBJ2-1|16|-|TRBV6-1|TRBD2
TGTGCCAGCAGTGAAGCAGCGGGGGGCTTGTACAATGAGCAGTTCTTC
CASSEAAGGLYNEQFF
>TRBJ2-5|16|-|TRBV9|-
TGTGCCAGCAGCCAGAAAGTGGCGGGACCCGGGGATGAGCAGTACTTC
CASSQKVAGPGDEQYF
>TRBJ2-7|15|-|TRBV5-1|TRBD1
TGCGCCAGCAGCTCTACGGGACAGACTGTCTACGAGCAGTACTTC
CASSSTGQTVYEQYF
>TRBJ2-4|16|once|TRBV19|TRBD2
TGTGCCAGTTGGTCAGGCAGCGGGGGGGCCAAAAACATTCAGTACTTC
CASWSGSGGAKNIQYF
>TRBJ2-3|13|-|TRBV4-3|-
TGCGCCAGCAGCCAAATCTCTGGACAACAGCAGTATTTT
CASSQISGQQQYF
>TRBJ1-5|15|few|TRBV4-2|-
TGTGCCAGCAGCCAAGATCGTATTAGCAATCAGCCCCAGCATTTT
CASSQDRISNQPQHF
>TRBJ1-1|13|-|TRBV5-4|-
TGTGCCAGCAGCTCCTCTGGGCGGGGTGAAGCTTTCTTT
CASSSSGRGEAFF
>TRBJ2-3|16|once|TRBV11-3|TRBD2
TGTGCCAGCAGCTCTCGTAGCGGGGGGGGCACAGATACGCAGTATTTT
CASSSRSGGGTDTQYF
>TRBJ2-6|17|-|TRBV4-3|TRBD1
TGCGCCAGCAGCCAGTGGGACAGGGGGCCCGGGGCCAACGTCCTGACTTTC
CASSQWDRGPGANVLTF
>TRBJ1-1|11|-|TRBV20-1|-
TGCAGTGCTAGTAGCGTCAGTGAAGCTTTCTTT
CSASSVSEAFF
>TRBJ2-3|19|-|TRBV4-3|TRBD2
TGCGCCAGCAGCCAAGACGGGGTAATGGCGGGGGGACTGATAGATACGCAGTATTTT
CASSQDGVMAGGLIDTQYF
>TRBJ2-6|16|many|TRBV19|-
TGTGCCAGTACCCCTGGAGGGGCGGCTGGGGCCAACGTCCTGACTTTC
CASTPGGAAGANVLTF
>TRBJ2-1|18|-|TRBV4-3|TRBD2
TGCGCCAGCAGCCAAGATGACCCTAGCGGAATCTCCTACAATGAGCAGTTCTTC
CASSQDDPSGISYNEQFF
>TRBJ1-5|12|few|TRBV27|-
TGTGCCAGCAGTTACCAGGGACAGCCCCAGCATTTT
CASSYQGQPQHF
>TRBJ1-5|15|-|TRBV2|TRBD1
TGTGCCAGCAGTCAAGACAGGGGTAGCAATCAGCCCCAGCATTTT
CASSQDRGSNQPQHF
>TRBJ1-5|15|-|TRBV30|TRBD1
TGTGCCTGGAGTGTAATCGGGACAGGGCATCAGCCCCAGCATTTT
CAWSVIGTGHQPQHF
>TRBJ2-1|18|-|TRBV19|TRBD2
TGTGCCAGTAGTATAAGGGCTAGCGGGGCTTTACTCAACAATGAGCAGTTCTTC
CASSIRASGALLNNEQFF
>TRBJ2-7|14|-|TRBV6-1|TRBD1
TGTGCCAGCAGGGGACAGGGGGGATCCTACGAGCAGTACTTC
CASRGQGGSYEQYF
>TRBJ2-7|14|-|TRBV28|TRBD1
TGTGCCAGCAGTTTCCAGGGGGCTGTAGAAGAGCAGTGCTTC
CASSFQGAVEEQCF
>TRBJ2-1|15|-|TRBV6-6|TRBD2
TGTGCCAGCAGTGGGACTAGCGGGGGGCAGGGTGAGCAGTTCTTC
CASSGTSGGQGEQFF
>TRBJ2-7|14|-|TRBV28|TRBD1
TGTGCCAGCAGTACCGGGACAGGGAGACACGAGCAGTACTTC
CASSTGTGRHEQYF
>TRBJ1-1|15|-|TRBV4-2|-
TGTGCCAGCAGCCTGGACTCGTCGGGGAACACTGAGGCTTTCTTT
CASSLDSSGNTEAFF
>TRBJ2-1|15|-|TRBV11-2|TRBD2
TGTGCCAGCAGCGCGGTGGGGCGGGGGGCCAATGAGCAGTTCTTC
CASSAVGRGANEQFF